One and the same sample provided the 9 T cell receptor beta chains below, sequenced in a study of blood T cell repertoires in COVID-19. Assay used: immunoSEQ multiplex PCR; TCRdb lists only in-frame clones, some missing. The data hold some 180,000 clones, with about 85% observed a single time. Sequences were obtained from peripheral blood. The source of these receptors is a woman between 55 and 75 years old with acute or convalescent COVID-19.

The chain uses TRBV27 and TRBJ1-1, with TRBD1 identical over 9 bases. The CDR3 is 16 residues long. V dropped 4 bases and J dropped 0; count of bases not matched to a gene: 6. CDR1 is MNHEY and CDR2 is SMNVEV in the germline V gene (reference sequence). CDR3 in DNA: TGTGCCAGCAGTTCCCTGGGACAGGGTATGAACACTGAAGCTTTCTTT. Its protein product is CASSSLGQGMNTEAFF.

This chain's CDR3 is CASSSGTASNQPQHF. The CDR3, as DNA: TGTGCCAGTAGTTCCGGGACAGCTAGCAATCAGCCCCAGCATTTT. This chain uses TRBV19 with TRBJ1-5; 7 bases align to TRBD1. With V trimmed by 5 bases and J by 0 bases, 4 bases remained unmatched. This CDR3 has 15 amino acids. The germline gives CDR1 LNHDA, CDR2 SQIVND (reference sequence).

The chain uses TRBV30 and TRBJ1-1; 7 bases line up with TRBD1. This CDR3 is 15 amino acids long. Germline CDR1 reads GTSNPN; CDR2 reads SVGIG (reference sequence). The trim removed 3 bases at V and 0 bases at J, leaving 7 bases unmatched. Here the CDR3 reads CAWSRGDFMNTEAFF. The DNA for the CDR3 is TGTGCCTGGAGCAGGGGGGATTTCATGAACACTGAAGCTTTCTTT.

This clone was seen only once. V is TRBV5-1 and J is TRBJ1-1; 7 positions match TRBD1. CDR3 size: 14 residues. From germline, CDR1 is SGHRS and CDR2 YFSETQ. V gave up 0 bases and J gave up 1 base; unmatched junction bases: 0. CDR3 DNA sequence: TGCGCCAGCAGCTTGGACAGGGGGAACACTGAAGCTTTCTTT. It yields the protein CASSLDRGNTEAFF.

The J gene is TRBJ2-1, the V gene TRBV6-5, with a possible D match to TRBD2 (6 bases). The CDR3 extends over 15 amino acids. The V end lost 7 bases, the J end lost 6 bases, and 19 bases lay between the germline ends. In germline, CDR1 is MNHEY, CDR2 SVGAGI. The CDR3 DNA reads TGTGCCAGCAAGGAGAGACTCCGGGGAGGCAATGAGCAGTTCTTC. It translates to CASKERLRGGNEQFF.

About this clone: The identical CDR3 is also encoded by other nucleotide sequences in the sample. The J gene is TRBJ2-7, the V gene TRBV28; D is ambiguous. Germline loops: CDR1 MDHEN, CDR2 SYDVKM. The V gene lost 2 bases and the J gene lost 6 bases, with 8 bases spanning the gap. The CDR3 covers 12 residues. The CDR3 DNA follows: TGTGCCAGCAGTTTAAACCCCAGCGAGCAGTACTTC. This translates into CASSLNPSEQYF. The variable domain in full, with the rest retrieved from reference TRBV28 and TRBJ2-7, is DVKVTQSSRYLVKRTGEKVFLECVQDMDHENMFWYRQDPGLGLRLIYFSYDVKMKEKGDIPEGYSVSREKKERFSLILESASTNQTSMYLCASSLNPSEQYFGPGTRLTVT.

A single count supports this clone. This rearrangement joins TRBV7-9 to TRBJ2-2; D not certain. The CDR3 totals 12 residues. CDR1 and CDR2 (germline): SEHNR, FQNEAQ (reference sequence). V gave up 5 bases and J gave up 5 bases, with 6 bases separating them. The CDR3 spells CASSRTTGELFF. CDR3 nucleotide sequence: TGTGCCAGCAGCCGTACAACCGGGGAGCTGTTTTTT.

The chain employs TRBV24-1 and TRBJ2-1, with TRBD1 as a possible D gene (6 bases). Per germline, CDR1 KGHDR and CDR2 SFDVKD. Trimming shortened V by 4 bases and J by 9 bases, and 18 bases separated the two germline ends. The CDR3 sequence is 15 residues long. Written as DNA, the CDR3 is TGTGCCACCAGTGACCCCGCCCCGACAGGCACTGAGCAGTTCTTC. Its translation: CATSDPAPTGTEQFF.

V usage is TRBV6-5 and J usage is TRBJ1-6; 8 bases are a match to TRBD1. Trimming removed 4 bases from V and 7 bases from J; junction bases left unmatched: 3. The CDR3 is 14 amino acids. CDR1 and CDR2 from the germline V gene are MNHEY and SVGAGI. The CDR3 is CASSSRDRNSPLHF. The CDR3 DNA is TGTGCCAGCAGTTCAAGGGACAGGAATTCACCCCTCCACTTT.